This TCR beta chain was documented in a study of blood T cell repertoires in COVID-19. About the research overall: Sites in the United States, Italy and Spain provided acute and convalescent COVID-19 samples. In each case, the material was cDNA or gDNA derived from T cells, B-cell-depleted T cells, or PBMCs.

Per the original data handling: Cell counts per sample came from amplifying reference gene primers. TCRdb's table, derived via immunoSEQ multiplex PCR, lists solely in-frame clones and lacks some. V, J and clone size are those of that table, while D and trimming were read from the DNA. The sample shows tens of thousands of clones, approximately 86% of them seen only once. The V and J ends lost 4 bases and 6 bases, in that order; junction bases with no gene match: 4. This CDR3 is built from 13 residues. Germline V gives CDR1 SGHNT, CDR2 YYREEE (reference sequence). The sequenced sample was peripheral blood. The chain carries TRBV5-4 and TRBJ1-1, with 9 bases fitting TRBD1. The clonotype was recovered from a man aged 45-65 years with active COVID-19. CDR3 sequence: CASSGQGTAEAFF. In DNA form, the CDR3 reads TGTGCCAGCAGCGGACAGGGGACGGCTGAAGCTTTCTTT.